A selection of T cell receptor beta chains follows, all from one sample in a study of control samples from healthy donors and cancer patients. The method was immunoSEQ multiplex PCR; TCRdb's version includes in-frame clones alone and lacks a portion of them. The table shows 140,000 to 150,000 clones, with roughly 90% occurring only once. The sample consisted of blood. These receptors all stem from a young man in good health. The CDR3 runs from the conserved cysteine through the conserved F or W. A D gene is named only where the DNA matches it firmly. Rows give clone size only sometimes, using once, few, many, or a class for an expanded clone.

>TRBJ2-7|TRBV6-5|NA|NA
TGTGCCAGCAGTTACTCAGGGTTCGACGAGCAGTACTTC
CASSYSGFDEQYF
>TRBJ1-4|TRBV4-1|NA|NA
TGCGCCAGCAGCCTTGCAGAAGGTGAAAAACTGTTTTTT
CASSLAEGEKLFF
>TRBJ2-7|TRBV9|NA|NA
TGTGCCAGCAGCACCGGCCCGCAGTCGACCTACGAGCAGTACTTC
CASSTGPQSTYEQYF
>TRBJ2-2|TRBV3-1/TRBV3-2|NA|NA
TGTGCCAGCAGACAACCGAACACCGGGGAGCTGTTTTTT
CASRQPNTGELFF
>TRBJ2-7|TRBV4-3|NA|NA
TGCGCCAGCAGCCAAGATTCGGTCGGATTGGACCCGGAGCGCTCACACACCTACGAGCAGTACTTC
CASSQDSVGLDPERSHTYEQYF
>TRBJ1-2|TRBV24-1|TRBD1|NA
TGTGCCACCAGTGACCTACAGGGGGCTGGAGGCTACACCTTC
CATSDLQGAGGYTF
>TRBJ1-1|TRBV7-2|NA|NA
TGTGCCAGCAGCCCGGGAATGAACACTGAAGCTTTCTTT
CASSPGMNTEAFF
>TRBJ1-2|TRBV13|TRBD1|once
TGTGCCAGCAGCGCCGGGACAGGAGACTATGGCTACACCTTC
CASSAGTGDYGYTF
>TRBJ1-4|TRBV18|NA|NA
TGTGCCAGCTCACCGGGCCGAAATGAAAAACTGTTTTTT
CASSPGRNEKLFF
>TRBJ1-5|TRBV3-1/TRBV3-2|TRBD1|NA
TGTGCCAGCAGCCGACAGGGCGGCAATCAGCCCCAGCATTTT
CASSRQGGNQPQHF
>TRBJ2-3|TRBV18|NA|few
TGTGCCAGCTCCACCCCGGGGACAGATACGCAGTATTTT
CASSTPGTDTQYF
>TRBJ1-2|TRBV2|NA|NA
TGTGCCAGCAGTCGCGGGACTTACCCTAAACCTTATGGCTACACCTTC
CASSRGTYPKPYGYTF
>TRBJ1-3|TRBV19|NA|once
TGTGCCAGTTCCCCACGACTAGACACCATATATTTT
CASSPRLDTIYF
>TRBJ2-7|TRBV12-3/TRBV12-4|NA|NA
TGTGCCAGCGGGACGCAGCTAGCCTACGAGCAGTACTTC
CASGTQLAYEQYF
>TRBJ2-7|TRBV12-3/TRBV12-4|TRBD1|NA
TGTGCCAGCAGCTGGGACAGCTCCTACGAGCAGTACTTC
CASSWDSSYEQYF
>TRBJ2-3|TRBV3-1/TRBV3-2|TRBD2|NA
TGTGCCAGCAGTCGAGGTAGCGGGAGGGTTGATACGCAGTATTTT
CASSRGSGRVDTQYF
>TRBJ1-3|TRBV7-6|NA|NA
TGTGCCAGCAGCCCCCAGACAGGCTCTGGAAACACCATATATTTT
CASSPQTGSGNTIYF
>TRBJ1-1|TRBV13|NA|NA
TGTGCCAGCAGCTTAGAGACGGGCACTGAAGCTTTCTTT
CASSLETGTEAFF
>TRBJ2-1|TRBV6-2/TRBV6-3|TRBD2|NA
TGTGCCAGCAGTTACGGACTAGTCGGATCCTACAATGAGCAGTTCTTC
CASSYGLVGSYNEQFF
>TRBJ1-4|TRBV25-1|TRBD1|NA
TGTGCCAGCAGTGAAGCAGGGAATAGGGGGCGGGAAAAACTGTTTTTT
CASSEAGNRGREKLFF
>TRBJ2-7|TRBV5-4|NA|NA
TGTGCCAGCAGCTTGCAGACTTCATTAGAGCAGTACTTC
CASSLQTSLEQYF
>TRBJ2-1|TRBV9|NA|NA
TGTGCCAGCAGCGGACAAGGGGACAATGAGCAGTTCTTC
CASSGQGDNEQFF
>TRBJ2-7|TRBV19|TRBD2|NA
TGTGCCAGTAGTATTTTGTATAAGGAGCGGGAGGACTCCTACGAGCAGTACTTC
CASSILYKEREDSYEQYF
>TRBJ2-3|TRBV4-2|TRBD1|NA
TGTGCCAGCAGCCAAGAAGGAGGACAGGATTTCGGAGATACGCAGTATTTT
CASSQEGGQDFGDTQYF
>TRBJ2-3|TRBV6-4|NA|NA
TGTGCCAGCAGTGACAGGGACGGGAGCACAGATACGCAGTATTTT
CASSDRDGSTDTQYF